Detailed here is one TCR beta chain. The data were taken from a study of blood T cell repertoires in COVID-19. The repertoire was sequenced with immunoSEQ multiplex PCR; TCRdb's copy has only in-frame clones and lacks some. The sample has 120,000 or so clones, about 80% seen once; the top ten hold around 15%. This TCR came from a woman in her fifties or sixties with acute or convalescent COVID-19. The sequencing input was peripheral blood.

Here the CDR3 DNA reads TGTGCCAGCTCACCGTGGAACAGGGCTAATGAAAAACTGTTTTTT. Protein sequence: CASSPWNRANEKLFF. V and J are TRBV18 and TRBJ1-4, with a possible D match to TRBD1 (6 bases). The CDR3 sequence is 15 residues long. V lost 3 bases and J lost 3, with 11 bases in between. Looked up from germline, CDR1 is KGHSH and CDR2 is LQKENI.